This T cell receptor beta chain originates from a study of cytomegalovirus exposure and HLA in healthy donors (dated by TCRdb to the late 2010s). About the study as a whole: In an earlier analysis of some 610 of the donors, about 270 Gb of sequence data and some 120 million unique TCR beta sequences from 180 million or so T cells were reported. Roughly 320 gigabases of sequencing data and around 88 million unique TCR sequences made up an early release that covered several hundred HLA-typed donors. Roughly five DR-DQ haplotypes were handled as single units for association and clustering, since linkage in the cohort was strong. The study used immunosequencing to profile the T cell repertoires of approximately 630 subjects and linked those repertoires to cytomegalovirus serostatus. To predict cytomegalovirus infection status, the study brought together high-throughput TCR immunosequencing, statistical association of individual TCRs with disease status, and machine learning. A later analysis re-examined previously published TCR beta repertoires from more than 650 donors and added high-resolution HLA genotyping to investigate patterns of TCR occurrence. Donor age, sex, ethnicity and CMV serostatus were compiled alongside the repertoire data. An earlier analysis of some 600 of the donors applied high-throughput TCR beta sequencing to assess whether each TCR beta V gene segment acted as functional or pseudogenic. A later genetic analysis used genome-wide SNP genotypes for about 65% of the 666 donors, treating that subset as a discovery cohort. Rather than using new phenotypic data, the later analysis identified candidate immune exposures from TCR beta sequences and from how often those sequences occurred across donors. Of the 300 to 500 genotyped donors, 80% to 90% were placed in the genetic ancestry cluster associated with self-reported Caucasian donors. On average, around 200,000 unique TCR beta nucleotide sequences were sequenced per donor among about 400 genotyped donors of the cohort, with approximately 18% of those sequences being non-productive. HLA typing covered class I and class II loci at four-digit resolution. Every repertoire in the discovery cohort had been generated on one and the same sequencing platform. Typing coverage differed by locus: A, B, C, DRB1 and DQB1 were typed in about 629-630 donors, DQA1 in 522, DPA1 in some 570, and DPB1 in around 440. The study aimed to test whether signatures of past pathogen exposure could be identified by cataloging public T cell receptors. Along with the approximately 700-subject first cohort, a separate validation cohort of 120 different subjects was used. Paper-wide results and their limitations: Cytomegalovirus status was reported to be diagnosed by the classifier with high specificity and sensitivity in both the original and validation cohorts. A group of highly shared sequence variants was considered likely to be a technical artifact of the sequencing pipeline. Most TCR sequences were seen in very few donors, while some public TCRs were found in many individuals. A few of the identified cytomegalovirus-associated TCR beta chains were confirmed in vitro to be specific for cytomegalovirus antigens. A later analysis found that HLA-associated TCR beta chains were more clonally expanded and had lower generation probabilities than equally common non-associated chains. An association between a missense DCLRE1C variant and V-gene and J-gene trimming of TCR beta chains was found in a later genetic analysis and replicated in an independent cohort. A further reported finding was that TCR beta sequences accurately predicted the HLA-A and HLA-B alleles for most subjects in the first cohort. A later analysis found that TCR association rates varied across HLA loci, with DRB1 alleles showing the most associated TCRs and HLA-C alleles the fewest. According to the authors, the approach could potentially be generalized to other disease states and immunological phenotypes. Because counts were too low, roughly 18 rarely observed V segments, including chromosome 9 orphons, were left out of the earlier analysis of 587 of the donors. The presence/absence analyses assumed that sequencing depth was roughly uniform across donors, and that assumption may not be true. In an earlier analysis of several hundred of the donors, most TCR beta V segments were observed in productive rearrangements about 87% or about 30% of the time, broadly matching IMGT annotations. Correlated functional status among segregating V segments might be attributable to linkage disequilibrium, but an unknown experimental factor could not be ruled out. A later genetic analysis reported fewer N-insertions in productive TCRs among donors in an Asian-associated ancestry cluster than the 666-donor mean. Because the 87-base-pair reads could not distinguish some IMGT-functional V segments, including TRBV6-2 and TRBV6-3, those segments were excluded. Only TCR beta chains were sequenced in this cohort, and the absence of alpha or paired-chain data limited detectable features. Because HLA typing was unavailable for some donors at each locus, only the typed subset was used in association tests. According to a later analysis, most CMV-associated TCR beta chains appeared to be HLA-restricted, and the HLA associations seemed to be driven largely by CMV exposure. At a false discovery rate of 0.05, a later analysis linked roughly 17,000 TCR beta sequences to specific HLA alleles. The study listed 150 to 200 TCR beta chains as associated with cytomegalovirus. Assigning TCR associations to individual alleles was difficult when HLA alleles, especially DR and DQ, strongly co-occurred. The only immune exposure information available for the cohort was CMV serostatus. In a later analysis, several top co-occurrence clusters were reported to appear linked to parvovirus B19, influenza, CMV and Epstein-Barr virus.

The method was the immunoSEQ multiplex PCR assay. For the multiplex PCR, a mixture combining 60 forward primers for TCR Vbeta segments and 13 reverse primers for TCR Jbeta segments was used. Amplification of the CDR3 region of rearranged TCR beta genes was performed with a multiplex PCR assay on genomic DNA. Amplified TCR beta libraries were sequenced as 87-base-pair reads on the Illumina HiSeq System. The published analysis was carried out like this. In a later analysis, some 80 million unique TCR beta chains were counted across the 666 repertoires, and around 10 million of these chains were shared by at least two donors. To remove PCR and sequencing errors, raw reads were error-corrected and collapsed into unique sequences using a nearest-neighbor algorithm that merged closely related sequences. V, D and J gene segments were assigned by aligning CDR3 sequences to IMGT reference sequences. Each retained sequence needed at least a six-nucleotide match to both a V gene segment and a J gene segment. Rearrangements were called productive when the CDR3 lacked stop codons and stayed in frame with V and J; all others were non-productive. CDR3 was defined according to IMGT convention as the region running from the second conserved V-encoded cysteine to the conserved J-encoded phenylalanine. The earlier analysis of 500 to 600 of the donors excluded sequences that lacked an unambiguous match to a single V gene segment. In an earlier analysis of roughly 600 of the donors, a V segment was called functional when productive rearrangements were above 56.7%, and segregating when the standard deviation between donors exceeded 5%. A statistical classification framework was developed to diagnose cytomegalovirus status using the catalog of TCR beta chain sequences. V and J gene assignment, in a later analysis, came from comparing TCR nucleotide sequences with IMGT/GENE-DB human TR gene sequences. Using the TCRdist pipeline, a later analysis assigned CDR3 sequences along with most-parsimonious VDJ recombination scenarios. In a later analysis, each TCR beta chain was defined by its CDR3 amino acid sequence together with its V-gene family, and reads without a unique V-gene family were excluded. In a later analysis, fewer than 600 highly shared, low-generation-probability nucleotide sequences were removed to address suspected cross-contamination and a sequencing artifact. For each public chain, a later analysis derived a clonal expansion index from normalized ranks of inferred template counts within each repertoire. Generation probabilities in a later analysis came from a VDJ recombination model fitted to out-of-frame rearrangements, and those results were checked against IGoR. Hypergeometric tests were used in a later analysis to score TCR-TCR, TCR-HLA and TCR-CMV co-occurrence, with a repertoire-size bias correction applied to the TCR pairs. A later analysis estimated false discovery rates by permuting HLA or CMV assignments 20 times. In a later analysis, co-occurring TCRs were grouped using DBSCAN, and TCRdist sequence similarity was added for clustering within HLA-allele-positive subsets. Repertoires with fewer than 30,000 or more than 120,000 public chains, plus five repertoires with anomalous nucleotide sharing, were excluded from co-occurrence clustering. TCRdb carries this immuneACCESS record with in-frame sequences only. Its versions omit some clonotypes, under half of them owing to an unresolved V gene in the studies checked, with the rest unexplained. V and J calls and clone size come straight from that table; D and trimming were deduced from the DNA. For this sample the table gives 160,000 or so clones, of which 84% were detected only once. Roughly 6.7% of the sample rests with the top ten.

The cohort was made up of 666 healthy bone marrow donors. Cohort members were all nominally healthy when sampled, although unrecorded immune exposures were likely present. The donor tested CMV seropositive and was one of the 289 seropositive cohort members. Each donor provided a peripheral blood sample, and peripheral blood mononuclear cells were used for TCR beta sequencing. The Qiagen DNeasy Blood Extraction Kit was used to extract genomic DNA from the blood cell samples. To note about this clone: Its antigen is unknown. No base quality information exists; no much larger clone differs at one position.

Counted from cysteine to phenylalanine, this CDR3 has 14 amino acids. Kept here is only the CDR3 DNA, which spans 42 bases and is read in frame from base 1. The germline V and J ends show losses of 2 bases and 7 bases respectively, and no gene match explains 7 bases of the junction. Reading the germline V gene (reference sequence) gives CDR1 MNHNY and CDR2 SVGAGI. In this chain, TRBV6-6 is recombined with TRBJ1-2; 7 central bases correspond to TRBD1. This receptor was taken from a man aged 50 or older in good health and CMV-seropositive. The sample taken for sequencing was PBMCs. The CDR3 protein sequence reads: CASSYAKTGSGYTF. Read as DNA, the sequence is TGTGCCAGCAGTTACGCTAAGACAGGGTCTGGCTACACCTTC.